This T cell receptor (beta chain) was sequenced in a study of T cell responses to AZD1222 COVID-19 vaccine. Study-level points and caveats: The repertoires were collected only after the peak T cell response. Unmutated variant regions reportedly attract nearly half of all spike-specific TCRs. Clonal diversity was possibly underestimated, and white British individuals and females predominated among donors.

Profiled with immunoSEQ multiplex PCR; TCRdb holds only in-frame clones, not every one. The top ten clones hold almost 6.5% of a sample with fewer than 150,000 clones, about 87% of them seen once. On this clone itself: The antigen is undetermined.

The ends were cut back, 11 bases at V and 5 bases at J, with 21 bases in the middle. In germline, CDR1 is MNHEY, CDR2 SVGAGI. This CDR3 spans 14 amino acids. Doses given second, at about 4 or about 12 weeks, were pooled. This chain joins TRBV6-5 and TRBJ1-1; D unresolved. The clonotype originates from an adult who received the AZD1222 COVID-19 vaccine. The sample here was peripheral blood, taken 28 days after the second AZD1222 dose. In DNA form, the CDR3 reads TGTGCCGCAAGCCGGGGTTTGGAGGTAACTGAAGCTTTCTTT. Its translation: CAASRGLEVTEAFF.